Reported below is one T cell receptor (beta chain). Its antigen remains unidentified. The authors ran the assay at deep level. Profiled with immunoSEQ multiplex PCR; TCRdb holds only in-frame clones, not every one. The top ten clones hold 1.2% of a sample with around 2,000,000 clones, about 95% of them seen once. CDR1 and CDR2 from the germline V gene are SGDLS and YYNGEE. The CDR3 loop spans 14 amino acids. Trimming pared 6 bases from V and 2 bases from J, leaving 11 bases between. This sample is drawn from a study of shared clonotypes between healthy human individuals. Turning to the study itself: The donors, two women and three men, were aged 18 to 49.

Study-wide results and limits: Lower generation probabilities were found for non-shared clonotypes than for those shared by all four donors.

Positively selected for CCR7, the CD45RO-negative cells used as naive CD8 cells excluded terminally differentiated effector memory CD45RA+ cells. The chain uses TRBV9 and TRBJ2-2; tentatively, D is TRBD2 (6 bases). The sequence came from a young man in good health. Sequenced input: naive CD8+ T cells sorted from blood. The CDR3 region has the DNA TGTGCCAGCACCTCGGGAGCCAACACCGGGGAGCTGTTTTTT. The encoded protein is CASTSGANTGELFF.